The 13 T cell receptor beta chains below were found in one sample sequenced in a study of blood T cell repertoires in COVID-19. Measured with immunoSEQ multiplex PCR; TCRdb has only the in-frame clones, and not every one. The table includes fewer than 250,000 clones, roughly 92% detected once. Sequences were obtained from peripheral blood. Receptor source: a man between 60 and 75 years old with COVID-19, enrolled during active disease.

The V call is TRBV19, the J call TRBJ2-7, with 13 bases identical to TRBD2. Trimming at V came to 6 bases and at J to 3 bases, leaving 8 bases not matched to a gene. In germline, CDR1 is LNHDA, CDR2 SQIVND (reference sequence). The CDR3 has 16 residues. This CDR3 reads CASSNGLAGDIYEQYF. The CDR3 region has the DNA TGTGCCAGTAGCAACGGACTAGCGGGAGACATCTACGAGCAGTACTTC. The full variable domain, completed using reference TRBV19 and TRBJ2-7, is DGGITQSPKYLFRKEGQNVTLSCEQNLNHDAMYWYRQDPGQGLRLIYYSQIVNDFQKGDIAEGYSVSREKKESFPLTVTSAQKNPTAFYLCASSNGLAGDIYEQYFGPGTRLTVT.

CDR3 amino acids: CASHIAGLAYSTDTQYF. CDR3 nucleotide sequence: TGTGCCAGCCATATTGCGGGGCTAGCCTACAGCACAGATACGCAGTATTTT. V gene TRBV5-4 combines with J gene TRBJ2-3, with TRBD2 as a possible D gene (6 bases). CDR1 and CDR2 (germline): SGHNT, YYREEE (reference sequence). The germline V and J ends were trimmed by 7 bases and 0 bases, with 21 bases remaining between them. The CDR3 sequence is 17 residues long. The full variable domain, completed using reference TRBV5-4 and TRBJ2-3, is ETGVTQSPTHLIKTRGQQVTLRCSSQSGHNTVSWYQQALGQGPQFIFQYYREEENGRGNFPPRFSGLQFPNYSSELNVNALELDDSALYLCASHIAGLAYSTDTQYFGPGTRLTVL.

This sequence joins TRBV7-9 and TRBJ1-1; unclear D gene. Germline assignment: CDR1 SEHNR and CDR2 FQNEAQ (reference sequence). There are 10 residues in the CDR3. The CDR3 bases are TGTGCGAGTATAGCCACTGAAGCTTTCTTT. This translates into CASIATEAFF.

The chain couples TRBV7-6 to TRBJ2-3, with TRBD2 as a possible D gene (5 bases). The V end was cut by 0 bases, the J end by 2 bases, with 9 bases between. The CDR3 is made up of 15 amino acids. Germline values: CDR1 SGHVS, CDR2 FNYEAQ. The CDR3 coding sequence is TGTGCCAGCAGCTTAGCCCCGGGATACACAGATACGCAGTATTTT. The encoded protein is CASSLAPGYTDTQYF.

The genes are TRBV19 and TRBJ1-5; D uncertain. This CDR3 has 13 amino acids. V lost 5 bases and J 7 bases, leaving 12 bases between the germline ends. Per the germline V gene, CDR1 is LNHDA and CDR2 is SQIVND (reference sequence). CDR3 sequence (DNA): TGTGCCAGTAGTTCCCAATGGGCCCAGCCCCAGCATTTT. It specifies CASSSQWAQPQHF.

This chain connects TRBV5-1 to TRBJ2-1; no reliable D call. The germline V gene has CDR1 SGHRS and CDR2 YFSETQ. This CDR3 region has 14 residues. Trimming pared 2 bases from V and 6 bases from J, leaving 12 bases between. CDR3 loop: CASSLESVINEQFF. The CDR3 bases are TGCGCCAGCAGCTTAGAGTCCGTCATCAATGAGCAGTTCTTC.

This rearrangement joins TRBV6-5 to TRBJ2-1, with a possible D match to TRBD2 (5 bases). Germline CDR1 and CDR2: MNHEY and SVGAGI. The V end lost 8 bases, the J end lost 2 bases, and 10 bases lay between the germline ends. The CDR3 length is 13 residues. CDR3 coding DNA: TGTGCCAGCCCCGCGGGCCCCTACAATGAGCAGTTCTTC. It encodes CASPAGPYNEQFF.

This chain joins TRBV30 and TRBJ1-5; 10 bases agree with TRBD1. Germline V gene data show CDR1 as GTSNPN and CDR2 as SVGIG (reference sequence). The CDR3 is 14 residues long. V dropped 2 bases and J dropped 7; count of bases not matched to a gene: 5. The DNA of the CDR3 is TGTGCCTGGAGTCTAGGACAGGGGGAACAGCCCCAGCATTTT. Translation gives CAWSLGQGEQPQHF.

The CDR3 nucleotides read TGTGCCAGCATTTCCGGACAGGGGAATCAGCCCCAGCATTTT. Its translation: CASISGQGNQPQHF. The chain recombines TRBV28 with TRBJ1-5, with 9 bases that match TRBD1. The J segment lost 4 bases and the V segment lost 7 bases, leaving 5 bases of the junction unmatched. CDR1 MDHEN and CDR2 SYDVKM come from the germline V gene. The CDR3 has 14 amino acids.

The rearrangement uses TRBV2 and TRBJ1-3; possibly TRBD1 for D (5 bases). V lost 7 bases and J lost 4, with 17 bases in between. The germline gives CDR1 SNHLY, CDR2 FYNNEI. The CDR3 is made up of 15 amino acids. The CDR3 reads CASITQGLLGNTIYF. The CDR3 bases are TGTGCCAGCATCACCCAGGGACTACTAGGAAACACCATATATTTT.

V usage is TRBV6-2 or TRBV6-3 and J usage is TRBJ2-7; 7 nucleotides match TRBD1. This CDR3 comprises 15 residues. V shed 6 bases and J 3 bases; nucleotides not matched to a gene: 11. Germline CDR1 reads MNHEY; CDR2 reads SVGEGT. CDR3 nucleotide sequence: TGTGCCAGCAGCCCACCTCAGGGGGACCTCTACGAGCAGTACTTC. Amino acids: CASSPPQGDLYEQYF.

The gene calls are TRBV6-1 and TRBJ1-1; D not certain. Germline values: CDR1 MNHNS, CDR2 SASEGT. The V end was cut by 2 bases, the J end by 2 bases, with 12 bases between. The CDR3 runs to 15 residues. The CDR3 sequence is CASSERLPGNTEAFF. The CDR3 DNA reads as TGTGCCAGCAGTGAAAGGCTCCCAGGCAACACTGAAGCTTTCTTT.

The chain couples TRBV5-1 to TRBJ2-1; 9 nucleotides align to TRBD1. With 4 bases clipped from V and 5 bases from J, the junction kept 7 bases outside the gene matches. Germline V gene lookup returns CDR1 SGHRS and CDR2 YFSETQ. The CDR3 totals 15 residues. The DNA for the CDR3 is TGCGCCAGCAGCCTAGGGACAGGGTGGGACAATGAGCAGTTCTTC. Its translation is CASSLGTGWDNEQFF.